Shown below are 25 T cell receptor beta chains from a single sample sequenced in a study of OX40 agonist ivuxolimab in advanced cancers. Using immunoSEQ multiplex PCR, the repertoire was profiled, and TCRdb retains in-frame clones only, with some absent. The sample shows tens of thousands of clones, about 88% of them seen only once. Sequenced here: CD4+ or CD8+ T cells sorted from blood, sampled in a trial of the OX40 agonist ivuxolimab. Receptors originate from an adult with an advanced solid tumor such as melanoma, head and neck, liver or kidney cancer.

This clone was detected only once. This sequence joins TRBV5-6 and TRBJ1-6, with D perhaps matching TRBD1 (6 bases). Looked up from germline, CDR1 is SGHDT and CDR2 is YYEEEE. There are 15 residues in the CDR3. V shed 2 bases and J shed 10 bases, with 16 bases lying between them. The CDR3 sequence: CASSFDDRRNSPLHF. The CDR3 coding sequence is TGTGCCAGCAGCTTTGATGACAGGAGAAACTCACCCCTCCACTTT.

CDR3 protein: CAWINRGTYEQYF. CDR3 DNA: TGTGCCTGGATAAACAGGGGAACCTACGAGCAGTACTTC. The chain carries TRBV30 and TRBJ2-7; 7 positions match TRBD1. The CDR3 contains 13 residues. Germline V gene lookup returns CDR1 GTSNPN and CDR2 SVGIG (reference sequence). V lost 4 bases and J lost 2; bases outside the gene matches: 5.

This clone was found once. The CDR3 sequence: CASSFRLGQTNTEAFF. CDR3 sequence (DNA): TGTGCCAGCAGCTTTCGGTTGGGACAGACGAACACTGAAGCTTTCTTT. The V call is TRBV5-6, the J call TRBJ1-1, with 7 positions matching TRBD1. Germline CDR1 reads SGHDT; CDR2 reads YYEEEE. Trimming took 2 bases from V and 1 from J; bases not matched to a gene: 8. This CDR3 is 16 amino acids long. Full variable domain (outside the CDR3, taken from reference TRBV5-6 and TRBJ1-1): DAGVTQSPTHLIKTRGQQVTLRCSPKSGHDTVSWYQQALGQGPQFIFQYYEEEERQRGNFPDRFSGHQFPNYSSELNVNALLLGDSALYLCASSFRLGQTNTEAFFGQGTRLTVV.

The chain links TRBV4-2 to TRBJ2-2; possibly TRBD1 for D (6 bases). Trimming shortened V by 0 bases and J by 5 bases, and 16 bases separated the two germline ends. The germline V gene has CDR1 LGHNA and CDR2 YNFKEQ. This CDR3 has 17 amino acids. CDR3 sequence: CASSQDVPGVGTGELFF. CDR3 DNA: TGTGCCAGCAGCCAAGATGTGCCAGGGGTGGGGACCGGGGAGCTGTTTTTT.

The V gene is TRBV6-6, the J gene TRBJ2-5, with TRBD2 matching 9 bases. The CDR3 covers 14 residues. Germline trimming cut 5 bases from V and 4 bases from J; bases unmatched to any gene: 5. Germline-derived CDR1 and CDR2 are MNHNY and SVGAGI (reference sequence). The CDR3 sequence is CASSAAGGGETQYF. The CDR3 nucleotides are TGTGCCAGCAGTGCAGCGGGGGGCGGAGAGACCCAGTACTTC.

This CDR3 reads CASSPLLGQGNTGELFF. The DNA of the CDR3 is TGTGCCAGCTCACCGCTCCTCGGACAGGGGAACACCGGGGAGCTGTTTTTT. The chain uses TRBV18 and TRBJ2-2; TRBD1 matches 8 bases. Unmatched junction bases numbered 7, after V lost 3 bases and J lost 1 base. CDR3 length: 17 residues. Germline V gene lookup returns CDR1 KGHSH and CDR2 LQKENI.

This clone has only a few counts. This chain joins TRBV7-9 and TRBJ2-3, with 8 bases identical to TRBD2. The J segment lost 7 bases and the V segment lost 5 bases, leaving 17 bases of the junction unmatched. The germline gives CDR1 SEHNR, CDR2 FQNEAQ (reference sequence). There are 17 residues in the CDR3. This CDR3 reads CASSPSPAGGPLYTQYF. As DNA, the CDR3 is TGTGCCAGCAGCCCCTCCCCGGCGGGGGGCCCCCTCTATACGCAGTATTTT.

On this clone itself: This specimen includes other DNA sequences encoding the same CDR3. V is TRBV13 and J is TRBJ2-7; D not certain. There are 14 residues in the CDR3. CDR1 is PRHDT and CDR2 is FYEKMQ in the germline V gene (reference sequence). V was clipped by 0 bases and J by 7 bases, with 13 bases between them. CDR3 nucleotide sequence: TGTGCCAGCAGCTTAGGGGGCATCGCGAAGGAGCAGTACTTC. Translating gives CASSLGGIAKEQYF.

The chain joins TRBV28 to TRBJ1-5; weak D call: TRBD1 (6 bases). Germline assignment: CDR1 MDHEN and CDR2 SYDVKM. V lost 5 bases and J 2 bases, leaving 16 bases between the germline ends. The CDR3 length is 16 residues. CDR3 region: CASSTLQGSGNQPQHF. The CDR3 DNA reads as TGTGCCAGCAGTACACTACAGGGTTCTGGCAATCAGCCCCAGCATTTT. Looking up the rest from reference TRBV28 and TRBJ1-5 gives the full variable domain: DVKVTQSSRYLVKRTGEKVFLECVQDMDHENMFWYRQDPGLGLRLIYFSYDVKMKEKGDIPEGYSVSREKKERFSLILESASTNQTSMYLCASSTLQGSGNQPQHFGDGTRLSIL.

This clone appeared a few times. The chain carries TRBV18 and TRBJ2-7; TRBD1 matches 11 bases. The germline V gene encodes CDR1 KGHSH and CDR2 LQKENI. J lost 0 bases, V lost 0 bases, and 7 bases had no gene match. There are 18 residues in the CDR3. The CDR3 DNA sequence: TGTGCCAGCTCACCACCCTTTTATGGACAGGGGGCCTCCTACGAGCAGTACTTC. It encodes CASSPPFYGQGASYEQYF.

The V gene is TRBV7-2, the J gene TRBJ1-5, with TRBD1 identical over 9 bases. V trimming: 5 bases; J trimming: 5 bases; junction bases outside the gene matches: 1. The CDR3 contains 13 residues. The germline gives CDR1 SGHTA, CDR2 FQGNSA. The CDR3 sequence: CASSRTGDQPQHF. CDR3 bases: TGTGCCAGCAGCCGGACAGGGGATCAGCCCCAGCATTTT.

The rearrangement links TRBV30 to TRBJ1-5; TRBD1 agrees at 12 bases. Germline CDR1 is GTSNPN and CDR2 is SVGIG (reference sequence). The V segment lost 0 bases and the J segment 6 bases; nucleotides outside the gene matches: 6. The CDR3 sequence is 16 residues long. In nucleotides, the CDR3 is TGTGCCTGGAGTGTACCGGGGACAGGGGGCGGTCAGCCCCAGCATTTT. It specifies CAWSVPGTGGGQPQHF.

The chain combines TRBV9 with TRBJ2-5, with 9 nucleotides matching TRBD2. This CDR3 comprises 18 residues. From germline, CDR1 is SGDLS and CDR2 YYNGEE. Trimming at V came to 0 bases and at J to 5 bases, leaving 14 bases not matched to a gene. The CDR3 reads CASSVAGSSGASMETQYF. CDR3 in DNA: TGTGCCAGCAGCGTAGCGGGATCTAGCGGGGCGTCGATGGAGACCCAGTACTTC.

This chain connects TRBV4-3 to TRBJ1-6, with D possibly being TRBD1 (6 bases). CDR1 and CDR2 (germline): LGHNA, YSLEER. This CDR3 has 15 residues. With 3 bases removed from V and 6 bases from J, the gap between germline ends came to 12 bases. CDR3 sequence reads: CASSHVDRSNSPLHF. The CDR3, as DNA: TGCGCCAGCAGCCACGTAGACAGGAGTAATTCACCCCTCCACTTT.

The CDR3 here is CASKSGANTGELFF. CDR3 nucleotide sequence: TGTGCCAGCAAGTCGGGGGCCAACACCGGGGAGCTGTTTTTT. The J gene is TRBJ2-2, the V gene TRBV7-3, with D perhaps given as TRBD1 or TRBD2 (6 bases each). V was clipped by 7 bases and J by 2 bases, with 11 bases between them. The length of the CDR3 is 14 residues. Germline V lookup: CDR1 SGHTA, CDR2 FQGTGA.

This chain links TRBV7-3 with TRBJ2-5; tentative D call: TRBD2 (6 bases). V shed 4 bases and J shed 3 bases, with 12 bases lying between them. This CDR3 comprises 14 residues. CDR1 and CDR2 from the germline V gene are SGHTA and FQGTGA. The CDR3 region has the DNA TGTGCCAGCAGCTCGGCGGGGCCGGAAGAGACCCAGTACTTC. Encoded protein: CASSSAGPEETQYF.

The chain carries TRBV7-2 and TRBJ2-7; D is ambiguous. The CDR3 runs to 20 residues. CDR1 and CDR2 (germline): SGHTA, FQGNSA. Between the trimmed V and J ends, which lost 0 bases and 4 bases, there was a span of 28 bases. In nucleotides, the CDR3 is TGTGCCAGCAGCTTAGCGATACAGTTTAGGTCTCCATCGGGTTATTACGAGCAGTACTTC. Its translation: CASSLAIQFRSPSGYYEQYF. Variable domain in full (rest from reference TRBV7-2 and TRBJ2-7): GAGVSQSPSNKVTEKGKDVELRCDPISGHTALYWYRQSLGQGLEFLIYFQGNSAPDKSGLPSDRFSAERTGGSVSTLTIQRTQQEDSAVYLCASSLAIQFRSPSGYYEQYFGPGTRLTVT.

Here the CDR3 DNA reads TGCGCCAGCAGCTTGGGGACAGGGCGTTCACCCCTCCACTTT. This translates into CASSLGTGRSPLHF. The V call is TRBV5-1, the J call TRBJ1-6; TRBD1 agrees at 8 bases. The J segment lost 9 bases and the V segment lost 0 bases, leaving 2 bases of the junction unmatched. In germline, CDR1 is SGHRS, CDR2 YFSETQ. CDR3 length: 14 amino acids.

The CDR3 protein is CSVEDQTGRILTNGNYGYTF. The CDR3 nucleotides read TGCAGCGTTGAAGATCAAACCGGAAGGATCCTTACCAACGGGAACTATGGCTACACCTTC. The V call is TRBV29-1, the J call TRBJ1-2, with D unclear. The germline gives CDR1 SQVTM, CDR2 ANQGSEA. This CDR3 is 20 amino acids long. V lost 0 bases, J lost 2 bases, and 28 bases lay in between.

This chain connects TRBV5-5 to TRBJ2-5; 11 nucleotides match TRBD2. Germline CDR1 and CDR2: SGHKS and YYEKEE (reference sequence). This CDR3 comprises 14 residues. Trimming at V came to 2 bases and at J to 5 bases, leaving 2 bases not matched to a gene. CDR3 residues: CASSLLAGVETQYF. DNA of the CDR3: TGTGCCAGCAGCTTACTAGCGGGGGTTGAGACCCAGTACTTC.

The CDR3 reads CASSPSGGTYEQYF. CDR3 nucleotide sequence: TGTGCCAGCAGCCCAAGCGGCGGGACCTACGAGCAGTACTTC. The chain couples TRBV5-4 to TRBJ2-7; TRBD2 is a possible D gene (6 bases). The length of the CDR3 is 14 residues. Germline V lookup: CDR1 SGHNT, CDR2 YYREEE (reference sequence). The V and J ends lost 4 bases and 2 bases respectively, with 13 bases between them.

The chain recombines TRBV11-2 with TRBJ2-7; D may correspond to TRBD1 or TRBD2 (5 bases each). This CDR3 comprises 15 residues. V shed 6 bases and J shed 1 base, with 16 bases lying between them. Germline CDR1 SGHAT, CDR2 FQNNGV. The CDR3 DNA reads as TGTGCCAGCAGTTCCCGATGGGACCTATCCTACGAGCAGTACTTC. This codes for CASSSRWDLSYEQYF.

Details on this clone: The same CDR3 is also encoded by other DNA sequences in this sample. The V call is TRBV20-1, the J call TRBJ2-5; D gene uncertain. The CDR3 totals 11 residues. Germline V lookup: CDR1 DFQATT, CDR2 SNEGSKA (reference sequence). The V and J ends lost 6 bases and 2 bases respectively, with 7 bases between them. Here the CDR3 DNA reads TGCAGTGCCTCCCCACAAGAGACCCAGTACTTC. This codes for CSASPQETQYF.

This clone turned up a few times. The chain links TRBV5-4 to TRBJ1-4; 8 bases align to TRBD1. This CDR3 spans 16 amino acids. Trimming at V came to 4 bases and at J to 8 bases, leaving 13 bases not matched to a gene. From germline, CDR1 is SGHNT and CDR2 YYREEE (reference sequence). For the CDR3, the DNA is TGTGCCAGCAGCGAGGCAGGGGGCGCTGGCCGAGAAAAACTGTTTTTT. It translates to CASSEAGGAGREKLFF.

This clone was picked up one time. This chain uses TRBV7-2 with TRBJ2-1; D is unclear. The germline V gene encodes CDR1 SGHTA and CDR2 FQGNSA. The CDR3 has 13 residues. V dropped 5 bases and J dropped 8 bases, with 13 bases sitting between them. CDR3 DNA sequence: TGTGCCAGCAGCCTCCCGATCGTCCATGAGCAGTTCTTC. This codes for CASSLPIVHEQFF. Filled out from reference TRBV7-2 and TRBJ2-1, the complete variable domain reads GAGVSQSPSNKVTEKGKDVELRCDPISGHTALYWYRQSLGQGLEFLIYFQGNSAPDKSGLPSDRFSAERTGGSVSTLTIQRTQQEDSAVYLCASSLPIVHEQFFGPGTRLTVL.